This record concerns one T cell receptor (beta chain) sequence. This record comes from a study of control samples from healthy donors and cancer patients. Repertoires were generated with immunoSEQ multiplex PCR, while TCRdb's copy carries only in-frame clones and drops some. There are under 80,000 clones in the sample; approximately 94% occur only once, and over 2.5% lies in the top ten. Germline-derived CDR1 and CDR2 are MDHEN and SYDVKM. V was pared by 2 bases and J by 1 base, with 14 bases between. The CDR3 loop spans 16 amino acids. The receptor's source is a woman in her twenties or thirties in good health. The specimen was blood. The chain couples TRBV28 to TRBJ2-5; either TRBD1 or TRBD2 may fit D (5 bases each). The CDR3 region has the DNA TGTGCCAGCAGTTTAGATTGGGGGATCGGCCAAGAGACCCAGTACTTC. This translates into CASSLDWGIGQETQYF.